Listed here is a single T cell receptor (beta chain). Antigen: not known. These data belong to a study of cytomegalovirus exposure and HLA in healthy donors. The study's findings and limits: The HLA-A and HLA-B alleles of most subjects were reportedly predicted accurately from TCR beta sequences. Many donors carried some public TCRs, although rarity characterized most TCR sequences.

Vbeta (60) and Jbeta (13) primers were used in the PCR. Sequenced by immunoSEQ multiplex PCR; TCRdb stores in-frame clones only, minus some. The sample consists of 150,000 to 200,000 clones, more than 65% of them appearing once. Germline CDR1 LGHNA, CDR2 YNFKEQ. CDR3 length: 16 residues. With V trimmed by 0 bases and J by 5 bases, 7 bases remained unmatched. Sequencing used PBMCs. The V and J genes are TRBV4-2 and TRBJ2-3; TRBD2 matches at 8 bases. This clonotype was sampled from a man aged 18 to 29 in good health and CMV-seropositive. CDR3 region: CASSQDSAGGGDTQYF. The CDR3 nucleotides are TGTGCCAGCAGCCAAGACTCGGCGGGGGGTGGAGATACGCAGTATTTT.